This T cell receptor beta chain is drawn from a study of early T cells in non-severe SARS-CoV-2 infection. Study-level background: Bulk RNA from unsorted whole blood was sequenced; chains were unpaired.

V was clipped by 5 bases and J by 5 bases; unmatched bases: 4. CDR1 KGHDR and CDR2 SFDVKD come from the germline V gene. The CDR3 runs 14 residues. Unique molecular identifiers were attached to individual cDNA molecules. TCRdb re-called the 5' RACE reads with MiXCR, one entry per CDR3 protein. Among 50,000 to 70,000 distinct CDR3 sequences listed, 7% to 8% were seen once. This clonotype was recorded a few times. The chain couples TRBV24-1 to TRBJ2-2; TRBD2 aligns across 7 bases. The TCR originated in an adult who was a healthcare worker with PCR-confirmed SARS-CoV-2 infection or an uninfected control (not recorded which). The sequenced sample was whole blood. The CDR3 protein is CATSAPGGTGELFF. For the CDR3, the DNA is TGTGCCACCAGTGCCCCCGGGGGGACCGGGGAGCTGTTTTTT.